One and the same sample provided the 27 T cell receptor beta chains below, sequenced in a study of T cells in Graves' hyperthyroidism and ophthalmopathy. TCR beta CDR3 sequences were amplified from RNA transcripts. HTBI primers were used for first-round RT-PCR of the TCR CDR3. MiXCR was run by TCRdb on the multiplex PCR reads, yielding one entry per CDR3 protein. In the table there are about 370,000 distinct CDR3 sequences, about 16% of which are singletons. The material sequenced was blood. These TCRs come from a woman in her sixties or seventies with Graves' ophthalmopathy.

This clonotype showed up many times. V is TRBV28 and J is TRBJ1-5; perhaps TRBD1 as D (5 bases). Germline V gene data show CDR1 as MDHEN and CDR2 as SYDVKM. V was trimmed by 6 bases and J by 3 bases, leaving 6 bases between them. CDR3 length: 12 residues. The CDR3 spells CASRGPNQPQHF. CDR3 coding DNA: TGTGCCAGCAGGGGACCCAATCAGCCCCAGCATTTT.

This CDR3 reads CASSYVAGEPLHF. Here the CDR3 DNA reads TGTGCCAGCAGTTACGTGGCCGGGGAACCCCTCCACTTT. The chain has TRBV6-5 and TRBJ1-6, with no clear D. CDR1 MNHEY and CDR2 SVGAGI come from the germline V gene. With 2 bases removed from V and 12 bases from J, the gap between germline ends came to 11 bases. The CDR3 runs to 13 residues.

This sequence joins TRBV6-1 and TRBJ2-7; 13 bases agree with TRBD2. CDR1 MNHNS and CDR2 SASEGT come from the germline V gene. The CDR3 length is 18 residues. V lost 7 bases to trimming and J lost 2 bases; unmatched junction nucleotides: 14. The CDR3 DNA is TGTGCCAGCACCCAACTAGCGGGAGGGCCCGGAGGAACCTACGAGCAGTACTTC. It specifies CASTQLAGGPGGTYEQYF.

This clonotype was observed many times. V is TRBV20-1 and J is TRBJ2-1; 10 bases fit TRBD2. V gave up 1 base and J gave up 7 bases; unmatched junction bases: 7. Germline values: CDR1 DFQATT, CDR2 SNEGSKA (reference sequence). The CDR3 has 15 amino acids. This CDR3 is CSARGASGSRNEQFF. CDR3 in DNA: TGCAGTGCTAGAGGAGCTAGCGGGAGTAGGAATGAGCAGTTCTTC.

This clonotype was observed many times. The chain couples TRBV5-1 to TRBJ2-3; D not certain. Germline lookup yields CDR1 SGHRS and CDR2 YFSETQ. The CDR3 is 15 amino acids. V dropped 0 bases and J dropped 1 base, with 9 bases sitting between them. The CDR3 DNA sequence: TGCGCCAGCAGCTTGGGGGTGGCCCGCACAGATACGCAGTATTTT. It encodes CASSLGVARTDTQYF.

V gene TRBV6-1 combines with J gene TRBJ2-7, with TRBD1 matching 10 bases. The ends lost 8 bases at V and 0 bases at J; junction bases unmatched: 7. The CDR3 is 15 amino acids. CDR1 and CDR2 from the germline V gene are MNHNS and SASEGT. The CDR3 DNA sequence: TGTGCCAGCGAAGGGACAGGGGATTACTCCTACGAGCAGTACTTC. The encoded protein is CASEGTGDYSYEQYF.

In this sample, this clonotype turned up many times. The chain carries TRBV2 and TRBJ2-7, with 14 bases identical to TRBD2. Germline values: CDR1 SNHLY, CDR2 FYNNEI. This CDR3 is built from 17 residues. The junction had 14 bases not matched to a gene; V was cut back by 8 bases and J by 5 bases. CDR3 sequence (DNA): TGTGCCAGCGCCACCGGGACTAGCGGGAGTGGTGGCCACGAGCAGTACTTC. Its protein product is CASATGTSGSGGHEQYF.

At least ten counts were recorded for this clonotype. The chain links TRBV12-3 or TRBV12-4 to TRBJ2-7; perhaps TRBD1 as D (6 bases). V lost 8 bases and J 2 bases, leaving 10 bases between the germline ends. The CDR3 loop spans 12 amino acids. The CDR3 protein is CASGTTTYEQYF. CDR3 in DNA: TGTGCCAGCGGGACAACTACCTACGAGCAGTACTTC.

This clonotype came up a few times. The chain has TRBV20-1 and TRBJ1-5, with D hard to call. Germline lookup yields CDR1 DFQATT and CDR2 SNEGSKA (reference sequence). The CDR3 covers 15 residues. V dropped 0 bases and J dropped 2 bases, with 11 bases sitting between them. The CDR3 is CSAREARAGNQPQHF. Written as DNA, the CDR3 is TGCAGTGCTAGAGAGGCACGCGCGGGCAATCAGCCCCAGCATTTT.

CDR3 sequence reads: CASSPPPRNNQPQHF. In nucleotides, the CDR3 is TGTGCCAGTAGCCCACCGCCCAGGAACAATCAGCCCCAGCATTTT. This chain links TRBV19 with TRBJ1-5; D not resolved. The CDR3 loop spans 15 amino acids. Trimming took 6 bases from V and 3 from J, leaving 15 bases between them. CDR1 and CDR2 (germline): LNHDA, SQIVND (reference sequence).

This clonotype was counted at least ten times. The chain employs TRBV11-2 and TRBJ2-3; D not resolved. V lost 5 bases, J lost 0 bases, and 6 bases lay in between. Germline CDR1 reads SGHAT; CDR2 reads FQNNGV. This CDR3 contains 13 residues. The DNA for the CDR3 is TGTGCCAGCAGCCAACCTAGCACAGATACGCAGTATTTT. Its translation is CASSQPSTDTQYF.

This clonotype was picked up a small number of times. The rearrangement links TRBV20-1 to TRBJ2-5, with D tentatively TRBD2 (5 bases). Trimming cost V 7 bases and J 1 base, with 10 bases left between them. The CDR3 totals 12 residues. Per the germline V gene, CDR1 is DFQATT and CDR2 is SNEGSKA (reference sequence). CDR3 nucleotide sequence: TGCAGTGGCGGACTGATCCAAGAGACCCAGTACTTC. Amino acid sequence: CSGGLIQETQYF.

As for this clonotype: A read error may produce the germline difference seen at one junction end. The V gene is TRBV6-1, the J gene TRBJ1-3, with D unclear. This CDR3 has 14 amino acids. CDR1 is MNHNS, CDR2 SASEGT, per germline. CDR3 sequence: CASSDSGGRNTTYF. DNA for the CDR3: TGTGCCAGCAGTGATAGCGGCGGAAGAAACACCACATATTTT.

This clonotype was observed at least ten times. The chain employs TRBV7-9 and TRBJ2-1, with TRBD2 matching over 10 bases. This CDR3 contains 15 residues. Germline lookup yields CDR1 SEHNR and CDR2 FQNEAQ (reference sequence). The V gene end was trimmed by 1 base and the J gene end by 5 bases; junction bases not matched to a gene: 2. In DNA form, the CDR3 reads TGTGCCAGCAGCTTAGACCTAGCGGGGGACAATGAGCAGTTCTTC. It translates to CASSLDLAGDNEQFF.

The CDR3 sequence: CASSYTGGSGANVLTF. The DNA of the CDR3 is TGTGCCAGCAGTTACACCGGGGGCTCTGGGGCCAACGTCCTGACTTTC. The rearrangement links TRBV6-9 to TRBJ2-6, with D possibly matching TRBD2 (6 bases). Between the trimmed V and J ends, which lost 3 bases and 0 bases, there was a span of 9 bases. Per germline, CDR1 MNHGY and CDR2 SVAAGI. The CDR3 loop spans 16 amino acids.

This clonotype was counted only a few times. The V gene is TRBV7-8, the J gene TRBJ2-2, with 7 nucleotides matching TRBD1. The CDR3 loop spans 14 amino acids. J gave up 5 bases and V 5 bases, and 5 bases lay outside the gene matches. Germline CDR1 reads SGHVS; CDR2 reads FQNEAQ. CDR3 bases: TGTGCCAGCAGCCTTACACAGGGGACCGGGGAGCTGTTTTTT. This gives the protein CASSLTQGTGELFF.

This clonotype was recorded at least ten times. The chain is built from TRBV5-1 and TRBJ1-5, with 7 bases identical to TRBD1. Germline V gives CDR1 SGHRS, CDR2 YFSETQ. This CDR3 is built from 15 residues. After removal of 4 bases from V and 1 base from J, the junction contained 5 bases not matched to a gene. The CDR3 DNA sequence: TGCGCCAGCAGCCCTGGGACAGAGAGCAATCAGCCCCAGCATTTT. Its translation is CASSPGTESNQPQHF.

This clonotype has a handful of counts. A much bigger clone sits one base away, suggesting this may be a read error. The chain has TRBV28 and TRBJ1-1, with 7 positions matching TRBD1. The CDR3 is made up of 16 amino acids. Germline values: CDR1 MDHEN, CDR2 SYDVKM. The CDR3 region has the DNA TGTGCCAGCAGCCGAATGGGACAGCGAAGGAACGCTGAAGCTTTCTTT. It specifies CASSRMGQRRNAEAFF.

This clonotype appeared many times. This sequence joins TRBV20-1 and TRBJ2-7; D possibly matches TRBD1 or TRBD2 (5 bases each). Germline CDR1 and CDR2: DFQATT and SNEGSKA (reference sequence). The CDR3 runs to 15 residues. Trimming removed 7 bases from V and 2 bases from J, with 21 bases in between. CDR3 region: CSGSPGASPTYEQYF. Here the CDR3 DNA reads TGCAGTGGGTCCCCCGGGGCTAGCCCTACCTACGAGCAGTACTTC.

This clonotype was detected ten times or more. The chain employs TRBV28 and TRBJ1-1; D is perhaps TRBD1 (5 bases). Trimming pared 4 bases from V and 3 bases from J, leaving 15 bases between. Germline loops: CDR1 MDHEN, CDR2 SYDVKM. CDR3 length: 15 amino acids. In nucleotides, the CDR3 is TGTGCCAGCAGTTCACGGGGGGACGCCTACACTGAAGCTTTCTTT. Translating gives CASSSRGDAYTEAFF.

This clonotype was observed many times. This rearrangement joins TRBV3-1 to TRBJ1-1; D unclear. Trimming took 1 base from V and 2 from J, leaving 5 bases between them. This CDR3 is 13 amino acids long. Germline assignment: CDR1 LGHDT and CDR2 YNNKEL (reference sequence). The CDR3 sequence is CASSQGLNTEAFF. Written as DNA, the CDR3 is TGTGCCAGCAGCCAAGGCCTCAACACTGAAGCTTTCTTT. The whole variable domain, remainder taken from reference TRBV3-1 and TRBJ1-1, is DTAVSQTPKYLVTQMGNDKSIKCEQNLGHDTMYWYKQDSKKFLKIMFSYNNKELIINETVPNRFSPKSPDKAHLNLHINSLELGDSAVYFCASSQGLNTEAFFGQGTRLTVV.

This clonotype has ten or more counts. This chain joins TRBV6-2 or TRBV6-3 and TRBJ2-3; D unresolved. The CDR3 has 13 amino acids. V was trimmed by 5 bases and J by 4 bases, leaving 10 bases between them. The germline gives CDR1 MNHEY, CDR2 SVGEGT. The CDR3, as DNA: TGTGCCAGCAGTGAGACAAGGGCAGATACGCAGTATTTT. Translation gives CASSETRADTQYF.

The V and J genes are TRBV12-3 or TRBV12-4 and TRBJ2-1; a possible D gene is TRBD1 (5 bases). The V end was cut by 3 bases, the J end by 0 bases, with 15 bases between. The length of the CDR3 is 17 residues. As DNA, the CDR3 is TGTGCCAGCAGTTTCCCTGACAGAGTCTCCTCCTACAATGAGCAGTTCTTC. It translates to CASSFPDRVSSYNEQFF.

This clonotype was found many times. The gene calls are TRBV7-9 and TRBJ1-1, with 8 bases matching TRBD1. V was clipped by 5 bases and J by 4 bases; unmatched bases: 6. This CDR3 is 14 amino acids long. Germline loops: CDR1 SEHNR, CDR2 FQNEAQ (reference sequence). CDR3 sequence (DNA): TGTGCCAGCAGCGAACAGGGGGTCCGCACTGAAGCTTTCTTT. Residues: CASSEQGVRTEAFF.

This clonotype was recorded at least ten times. The chain employs TRBV4-1 and TRBJ2-1, with TRBD1 identical over 7 bases. The trim removed 4 bases at V and 2 bases at J, leaving 8 bases unmatched. This CDR3 contains 16 residues. Looked up from germline, CDR1 is MGHRA and CDR2 is YSYEKL. Here the CDR3 reads CASSPGRDRPYNEQFF. The CDR3 DNA follows: TGCGCCAGCAGCCCAGGTCGGGACAGACCCTACAATGAGCAGTTCTTC.

In this sample, this clonotype turned up many times. The chain employs TRBV25-1 and TRBJ2-7, with 11 bases that match TRBD1. CDR1 MGHDK and CDR2 SYGVNS come from the germline V gene. The CDR3 spans 16 residues. J was trimmed by 3 bases and V by 4 bases; bases with no gene match: 8. The DNA for the CDR3 is TGTGCCAGCAGTGGAATAAGGGGGACAGGGGGCTACGAGCAGTACTTC. This gives the protein CASSGIRGTGGYEQYF.

V gene TRBV15 combines with J gene TRBJ2-1, with 8 bases aligning to TRBD2. The CDR3 spans 14 residues. Germline V gene data show CDR1 as LNHNV and CDR2 as YYDKDF (reference sequence). Germline trimming cut 5 bases from V and 6 bases from J; bases unmatched to any gene: 6. The CDR3, as DNA: TGTGCCACCAGCCCTCCGGGGGGGGCCAATGAGCAGTTCTTC. Its protein is CATSPPGGANEQFF.